This TCR beta chain was documented in a study of blood T cell repertoires in COVID-19. Cohort 3 recovered donors had two negative PCRs, clearance, or symptom resolution. This clone has more than one count but fewer than ten. Libraries were prepared by immunoSEQ multiplex PCR; TCRdb keeps only in-frame clonotypes and omits some of them. The sample lists over 150,000 clones; approximately 79% were seen once. With 5 bases removed from V and 17 bases from J, the gap between germline ends came to 16 bases. The V gene's germline CDR1 is SGHTA and CDR2 FQGNSA. The CDR3 is made up of 12 amino acids. The sample taken for sequencing was PBMCs or T cells enriched from blood (not recorded which). This rearrangement joins TRBV7-2 to TRBJ1-6; D is perhaps TRBD1 (6 bases). This clonotype was sampled from a man in his fifties who had recovered from COVID-19. The CDR3 coding sequence is TGTGCCAGCAGCCCGGACAGCCGTCGTTTCCACTTT. It is translated as CASSPDSRRFHF.